Listed here are 27 T cell receptor beta chains from one sample, sequenced in a study of blood T cells in healthy people across ages (dated by TCRdb to the mid-2010s). The library relied on 5' RACE. The listed sequencing device is Illumina HiSeq 2500. The second PCR ran for roughly 6 to 11 cycles and used a J-beta primer mix along with a sample-barcoded 5' primer. TCRdb reprocessing: public reads trimmed at Q25 with fastp, clones called with MiXCR, in-frame beta chains kept. Rows matching on CDR3 protein sequence are summarized as one entry with the most common DNA and genes. A total of about 1 million distinct CDR3 sequences appear in this sample, over 35% of them only once. About 20% of the sample is taken by the ten largest. Sample: blood. Receptors originate from a woman aged 60 to 75 in good health.

V is TRBV10-2 and J is TRBJ1-5, with D tentatively TRBD1 (5 bases). V dropped 6 bases and J dropped 3 bases, with 12 bases sitting between them. Germline-derived CDR1 and CDR2 are WSHSY and SAAADI. The CDR3 is made up of 14 amino acids. CDR3 sequence (DNA): TGCGCCAGCAGACCCGACAGAAACAATCAGCCCCAGCATTTT. It is translated as CASRPDRNNQPQHF.

A note on this clonotype: Germline is not matched at one junction end, which may reflect a read error. The V call is TRBV27, the J call TRBJ2-1, with D uncertain. Germline V gene lookup returns CDR1 MNHEY and CDR2 SMNVEV (reference sequence). The CDR3 is 13 residues long. The CDR3 DNA reads TGTGCCAGCAGCAGAGACTGGGCGGATGAGCGGTTCTTC. This codes for CASSRDWADERFF.

V gene TRBV14 combines with J gene TRBJ2-1; TRBD2 matches 9 bases. Trimming took 9 bases from V and 8 from J; bases not matched to a gene: 11. The CDR3 spans 14 residues. Per the germline V gene, CDR1 is SGHDN and CDR2 is FVKESK. The CDR3 DNA reads TGTGCCAGTGCTAATAGCGGGAGTCGGGATGAGCAGTTCTTC. Amino acid sequence: CASANSGSRDEQFF.

The chain couples TRBV3-1 to TRBJ1-2; a weak D match, TRBD1 (6 bases). The CDR3 contains 15 residues. V shed 4 bases and J shed 1 base, with 13 bases lying between them. Germline CDR1 reads LGHDT; CDR2 reads YNNKEL (reference sequence). The CDR3 sequence: CASSRRGRGNYGYTF. The CDR3 coding sequence is TGTGCCAGCAGCCGAAGGGGGAGAGGTAACTATGGCTACACCTTC.

Only a few counts were recorded for this clonotype. The chain combines TRBV3-1 with TRBJ1-2; D gene ambiguous. The germline CDR1 and CDR2 sequences are LGHDT and YNNKEL (reference sequence). Trimming shortened V by 4 bases and J by 6 bases, and 18 bases separated the two germline ends. This CDR3 region has 15 residues. The CDR3 loop is CASSLEGLGGDGYTF. In nucleotides, the CDR3 is TGTGCCAGCAGCCTCGAGGGTCTTGGAGGAGATGGCTACACCTTC. Complete variable domain (other parts from reference TRBV3-1 and TRBJ1-2): DTAVSQTPKYLVTQMGNDKSIKCEQNLGHDTMYWYKQDSKKFLKIMFSYNNKELIINETVPNRFSPKSPDKAHLNLHINSLELGDSAVYFCASSLEGLGGDGYTFGSGTRLTVV.

This clonotype showed up just once. The V gene is TRBV13, the J gene TRBJ2-3, with TRBD1 identical over 7 bases. The CDR3 covers 16 residues. J lost 0 bases, V lost 4 bases, and 7 bases had no gene match. In germline, CDR1 is PRHDT, CDR2 FYEKMQ (reference sequence). CDR3 loop: CASSYRDSPSTDTQYF. In DNA, the CDR3 is TGTGCCAGCAGCTACCGGGACAGTCCTAGCACAGATACGCAGTATTTT.

V is TRBV7-9 and J is TRBJ1-2; possibly TRBD1 for D (5 bases). Germline values: CDR1 SEHNR, CDR2 FQNEAQ (reference sequence). The CDR3 has 15 amino acids. Trimming pared 5 bases from V and 7 bases from J, leaving 20 bases between. CDR3 residues: CASSPGHQGRPGYTF. DNA for the CDR3: TGTGCCAGCAGCCCAGGGCACCAGGGTAGGCCTGGCTACACCTTC.

This chain connects TRBV27 to TRBJ2-7; the D gene is possibly TRBD2 (6 bases). CDR3 length: 13 amino acids. Germline CDR1 and CDR2: MNHEY and SMNVEV (reference sequence). With 4 bases removed from V and 2 bases from J, the gap between germline ends came to 9 bases. The CDR3 reads CASSWRGPYEQYF. The CDR3 coding sequence is TGTGCCAGCAGTTGGCGGGGCCCCTACGAGCAGTACTTC.

This clonotype was seen a single time. A much bigger clone sits one base away, suggesting this may be a read error. This sequence joins TRBV20-1 and TRBJ2-4; either TRBD1 or TRBD2 may supply D (5 bases each). Trimming stripped 4 bases from V and 4 bases from J, with 11 bases between. Germline V gene lookup returns CDR1 DFQATT and CDR2 SNEGSKA (reference sequence). CDR3 length: 13 amino acids. In DNA form, the CDR3 reads TGCAGTGCTACAGTAGAGGGGAAAAACATTCAGTACTTC. Residues: CSATVEGKNIQYF.

This chain links TRBV27 with TRBJ2-2, with TRBD1 as a possible D gene (6 bases). The CDR3 totals 14 residues. Germline CDR1 and CDR2: MNHEY and SMNVEV (reference sequence). V lost 3 bases, J lost 6 bases, and 11 bases lay in between. The CDR3 DNA is TGTGCCAGCAGTTTGATACAGGGACCCGGGGAGCTGTTTTTT. Translated, it gives CASSLIQGPGELFF.

The rearrangement links TRBV20-1 to TRBJ1-1, with 7 nucleotides matching TRBD1. This CDR3 is built from 12 residues. Trimming cost V 0 bases and J 6 bases; bases outside gene matches: 1. Germline CDR1 DFQATT, CDR2 SNEGSKA (reference sequence). In DNA, the CDR3 is TGCAGTGCTAGAGATACAGGGGCTGAAGCTTTCTTT. It codes for CSARDTGAEAFF.

The sample holds a few counts of this clonotype. This chain links TRBV9 with TRBJ2-7; D could derive from TRBD1 or TRBD2 (5 bases each). The CDR3 contains 14 residues. The V gene lost 2 bases and the J gene lost 5 bases, with 14 bases spanning the gap. From germline, CDR1 is SGDLS and CDR2 YYNGEE. The CDR3 DNA reads as TGTGCCAGCAGCGTCCGGCCGGGGCCCCACGAGCAGTACTTC. Residues: CASSVRPGPHEQYF.

The rearrangement links TRBV20-1 to TRBJ2-3; possibly TRBD2 for D (6 bases). V lost 0 bases, J lost 4 bases, and 14 bases lay in between. This CDR3 has 15 residues. CDR1 and CDR2 (germline): DFQATT, SNEGSKA (reference sequence). The chain's CDR3 is CSARDVAGPADTQYF. The DNA for the CDR3 is TGCAGTGCTAGAGACGTGGCGGGACCCGCAGATACGCAGTATTTT.

The chain recombines TRBV29-1 with TRBJ2-2; TRBD1 matches 7 bases. Per germline, CDR1 SQVTM and CDR2 ANQGSEA. Trimming removed 4 bases from V and 4 bases from J; junction bases left unmatched: 6. CDR3 length: 14 residues. The CDR3 loop is CSVGRAGGTGELFF. The CDR3 DNA follows: TGCAGCGTTGGAAGGGCAGGGGGCACCGGGGAGCTGTTTTTT.

The rearrangement joins TRBV27 to TRBJ2-7, with 9 bases lining up with TRBD2. Germline CDR1 reads MNHEY; CDR2 reads SMNVEV (reference sequence). After removal of 2 bases from V and 0 bases from J, the junction contained 17 bases not matched to a gene. CDR3 size: 20 residues. The CDR3 loop reads CASSLRGAPGLAPGSYEQYF. CDR3 bases: TGTGCCAGCAGTTTAAGAGGTGCACCGGGACTAGCCCCTGGCTCCTACGAGCAGTACTTC.

This clonotype showed up just a few times. The chain uses TRBV3-1 and TRBJ1-2; D is unresolved. The CDR3 is 13 residues long. Trimming stripped 2 bases from V and 7 bases from J, with 11 bases between. Per the germline V gene, CDR1 is LGHDT and CDR2 is YNNKEL (reference sequence). Here the CDR3 DNA reads TGTGCCAGCAGCCAAACGGCCTCGGGTGGCTACACCTTC. Residues: CASSQTASGGYTF.

Comment on this clonotype: A read error may be the cause here, since a much bigger clone is one base away. The chain has TRBV10-3 and TRBJ2-7; 8 bases map to TRBD2. The CDR3 consists of 14 residues. Germline V gene sequence: CDR1 ENHRY, CDR2 SYGVKD. CDR3 region: CVISETSATYEQYF. The DNA of the CDR3 is TGTGTCATCAGTGAGACTAGCGCCACCTACGAGCAGTACTTC.

This clonotype was observed a single time. The chain has TRBV28 and TRBJ2-5; D may match TRBD1 or TRBD2 (7 bases each). V was shortened by 2 bases and J by 7 bases, with 23 bases between the two germline ends. The length of the CDR3 is 17 residues. Per the germline V gene, CDR1 is MDHEN and CDR2 is SYDVKM. The CDR3 loop reads CASSLRAGGASMGTQYF. CDR3 DNA sequence: TGTGCCAGCAGTTTACGGGCAGGGGGGGCCTCTATGGGGACCCAGTACTTC.

The gene calls are TRBV5-1 and TRBJ2-1; 11 nucleotides agree with TRBD2. The J call is doubtful: the DNA matches TRBJ2-7 better. CDR3 length: 18 amino acids. Germline loops: CDR1 SGHRS, CDR2 YFSETQ. The CDR3 here is CASNGGGLAVSSYNEQYF. Here the CDR3 DNA reads TGCGCCTCTAACGGGGGGGGACTAGCGGTAAGCTCCTACAATGAGCAGTACTTC.

This clonotype was seen only a few times. V gene TRBV5-6 combines with J gene TRBJ2-7; D call uncertain. Gene TRBJ2-5 matches the end of the DNA better, so the J call may be wrong. The CDR3 consists of 13 residues. Germline loops: CDR1 SGHDT, CDR2 YYEEEE. This CDR3 is CASSLSTGETQYF. CDR3 nucleotide sequence: TGTGCCAGCAGCTTGTCTACGGGAGAGACCCAGTACTTC.

This clonotype was picked up many times. This sequence joins TRBV10-3 and TRBJ2-7; TRBD2 matches at 9 bases. Germline CDR1 is ENHRY and CDR2 is SYGVKD. The V gene end was trimmed by 0 bases and the J gene end by 3 bases; junction bases not matched to a gene: 12. The CDR3 loop spans 18 amino acids. The DNA of the CDR3 is TGTGCCATCAGTGAGTCTGGACGTAGCGGGAGAGTTGGCTACGAGCAGTACTTC. Translation: CAISESGRSGRVGYEQYF.

The chain is built from TRBV12-3 or TRBV12-4 and TRBJ2-3; D remains unclear. CDR3 size: 14 residues. The V end lost 6 bases, the J end lost 6 bases, and 16 bases lay between the germline ends. In nucleotides, the CDR3 is TGTGCCAGCAGCCCTACAACCGGGTCCGATACGCAGTATTTT. It codes for CASSPTTGSDTQYF.

The rearrangement uses TRBV9 and TRBJ2-1, with 12 nucleotides matching TRBD2. V lost 0 bases to trimming and J lost 14 bases; unmatched junction nucleotides: 9. The CDR3 has 15 amino acids. Germline values: CDR1 SGDLS, CDR2 YYNGEE. CDR3 nucleotides: TGTGCCAGCAGCGTAGGCCTAGCGGGAGGGCCGGGGGAGTTCTTC. Translating it yields CASSVGLAGGPGEFF.

The chain has TRBV25-1 and TRBJ2-1; D remains unclear. The V gene's germline CDR1 is MGHDK and CDR2 SYGVNS. This CDR3 is built from 13 residues. V lost 2 bases and J lost 9, with 11 bases in between. The CDR3, as DNA: TGTGCCAGCAGTGAAGCGGCGCGCGGTGAGCAGTTCTTC. This translates into CASSEAARGEQFF. Variable domain in full (rest from reference TRBV25-1 and TRBJ2-1): EADIYQTPRYLVIGTGKKITLECSQTMGHDKMYWYQQDPGMELHLIHYSYGVNSTEKGDLSSESTVSRIRTEHFPLTLESARPSHTSQYLCASSEAARGEQFFGPGTRLTVL.

The gene calls are TRBV7-2 and TRBJ1-1; TRBD1 is a possible D gene (5 bases). V was cut by 6 bases and J by 0 bases, with 17 bases left in between. The CDR3 totals 16 residues. Germline loops: CDR1 SGHTA, CDR2 FQGNSA. CDR3 region: CASSSQWGELNTEAFF. In nucleotides, the CDR3 is TGTGCCAGCAGTTCTCAATGGGGGGAGTTGAACACTGAAGCTTTCTTT.

The chain is built from TRBV27 and TRBJ1-2; perhaps TRBD1 as D (5 bases). The V gene's germline CDR1 is MNHEY and CDR2 SMNVEV (reference sequence). The CDR3 is 14 amino acids. The V end lost 4 bases, the J end lost 4 bases, and 13 bases lay between the germline ends. CDR3 region: CASSSEGRSYGYTF. CDR3 sequence (DNA): TGTGCCAGCAGTTCGGAGGGGCGCAGCTATGGCTACACCTTC.

This sequence joins TRBV15 and TRBJ2-2; D uncertain. The V gene's germline CDR1 is LNHNV and CDR2 YYDKDF (reference sequence). The germline V and J ends were trimmed by 0 bases and 3 bases, with 8 bases remaining between them. The CDR3 spans 15 residues. The CDR3 is CATSRDSLDTGELFF. CDR3 sequence (DNA): TGTGCCACCAGCAGAGATAGCTTGGACACCGGGGAGCTGTTTTTT.